The 16 T cell receptor beta chains in this list originate from one sample, sequenced in a study of cytomegalovirus exposure and HLA in healthy donors. Vbeta (60) and Jbeta (13) primers were used in the PCR. TCRdb's table, derived via immunoSEQ multiplex PCR, lists solely in-frame clones and lacks some. This table holds about 84,000 clones, 55% to 65% found once. Sequenced material: PBMCs. The receptors were sampled from a woman between 40 and 55 years old in good health and CMV-seropositive.

J is TRBJ1-5 and V is TRBV6-5; D is unclear. Germline CDR1 MNHEY, CDR2 SVGAGI. V lost 6 bases to trimming and J lost 4 bases, with 16 bases between them. CDR3 length equals 15 residues. For the CDR3, the DNA is TGTGCCAGCAGGCCCGGGAGCCCGGGGAATCAGCCCCAGCATTTT. It is translated as CASRPGSPGNQPQHF.

This clone showed up just a few times. J is TRBJ2-3 and V is TRBV4-3, with 8 bases identical to TRBD2. From germline, CDR1 is LGHNA and CDR2 YSLEER. This CDR3 comprises 17 residues. V lost 4 bases, J lost 3 bases, and 12 bases stayed unmatched. Here the CDR3 DNA reads TGCGCCAGCAGCCCATCCCACACTATAGCGGGGACAGATACGCAGTATTTT. Encoded protein: CASSPSHTIAGTDTQYF.

The chain carries TRBV19 and TRBJ1-1; D call uncertain. V shed 3 bases and J shed 3 bases, with 11 bases lying between them. CDR1 is LNHDA and CDR2 is SQIVND in the germline V gene (reference sequence). The CDR3 consists of 14 residues. The CDR3 sequence: CASSIVSRYTEAFF. CDR3 sequence (DNA): TGTGCCAGTAGTATTGTAAGCAGGTACACTGAAGCTTTCTTT.

This clone was observed once. The chain employs TRBV5-4 and TRBJ2-5; 11 positions agree with TRBD1. Germline trimming cut 2 bases from V and 5 bases from J; bases unmatched to any gene: 2. The CDR3 length is 14 residues. Germline lookup yields CDR1 SGHNT and CDR2 YYREEE (reference sequence). The CDR3, as DNA: TGTGCCAGCAGCTTTGGGACAGGGGGTGAGACCCAGTACTTC. Amino acid sequence: CASSFGTGGETQYF.

The chain couples TRBV7-8 to TRBJ2-1, with D possibly being TRBD2 (5 bases). Germline-derived CDR1 and CDR2 are SGHVS and FQNEAQ. The CDR3 contains 15 residues. V lost 5 bases and J lost 2, with 13 bases in between. CDR3 nucleotide sequence: TGTGCCAGCAGCCAGGACTCCTCCACCTACAATGAGCAGTTCTTC. Translation gives CASSQDSSTYNEQFF.

This clone has only a few counts. The V call is TRBV10-1, the J call TRBJ2-7; D call uncertain. V was shortened by 3 bases and J by 0 bases, with 6 bases between the two germline ends. Per the germline V gene, CDR1 is WNHNN and CDR2 is SYGVQD (reference sequence). The CDR3 runs 13 residues. CDR3 region: CASSDPHSYEQYF. Here the CDR3 DNA reads TGCGCCAGCAGTGACCCACACTCCTACGAGCAGTACTTC.

The chain couples TRBV9 to TRBJ2-5, with D possibly being TRBD1 (6 bases). This CDR3 is built from 16 residues. Trimming removed 0 bases at V and 1 base at J, with 13 bases between. Germline assignment: CDR1 SGDLS and CDR2 YYNGEE. The CDR3 coding sequence is TGTGCCAGCAGCGTAGGTTACAGGGTGGCCCAAGAGACCCAGTACTTC. It specifies CASSVGYRVAQETQYF. The full variable domain, with the rest looked up from reference TRBV9 and TRBJ2-5, is DSGVTQTPKHLITATGQRVTLRCSPRSGDLSVYWYQQSLDQGLQFLIQYYNGEERAKGNILERFSAQQFPDLHSELNLSSLELGDSALYFCASSVGYRVAQETQYFGPGTRLLVL.

This clone has only a few counts. The chain recombines TRBV4-3 with TRBJ1-2, with a tentative D call TRBD1 (5 bases). V was clipped by 0 bases and J by 3 bases, with 14 bases between them. Germline CDR1 reads LGHNA; CDR2 reads YSLEER. The CDR3 has 16 amino acids. The CDR3 DNA reads as TGCGCCAGCAGCCAAGATCCAGGGAGGTCGGACTATGGCTACACCTTC. It yields the protein CASSQDPGRSDYGYTF.

V gene TRBV30 combines with J gene TRBJ2-7, with 12 bases that match TRBD2. Germline CDR1 is GTSNPN and CDR2 is SVGIG (reference sequence). The CDR3 spans 15 residues. V gave up 4 bases and J gave up 6 bases; unmatched junction bases: 10. This CDR3 is CAWTGTSGSLAEQYF. As DNA, the CDR3 is TGTGCCTGGACCGGGACTAGCGGGTCCCTGGCCGAGCAGTACTTC.

The chain links TRBV28 to TRBJ2-7; tentative D call: TRBD1 (5 bases). Germline CDR1 reads MDHEN; CDR2 reads SYDVKM. The CDR3 runs to 14 residues. V lost 4 bases and J 0 bases, leaving 10 bases between the germline ends. The DNA of the CDR3 is TGTGCCAGCAGTTCGACAGCTATCTCCTACGAGCAGTACTTC. This translates into CASSSTAISYEQYF.

This chain joins TRBV28 and TRBJ2-5; weak D call: TRBD2 (6 bases). The germline V and J ends were trimmed by 3 bases and 6 bases, with 14 bases remaining between them. Per the germline V gene, CDR1 is MDHEN and CDR2 is SYDVKM. The CDR3 consists of 14 residues. The CDR3 sequence: CASSFGTLGKTQYF. In DNA form, the CDR3 reads TGTGCCAGCAGTTTTGGGACTCTCGGCAAGACCCAGTACTTC.

This chain links TRBV5-6 with TRBJ2-7; no clear D gene. V dropped 3 bases and J dropped 6 bases, with 13 bases sitting between them. CDR3 length equals 13 residues. Germline CDR1 SGHDT, CDR2 YYEEEE. CDR3 residues: CASSSLWWPEQYF. The CDR3, as DNA: TGTGCCAGCAGCTCCCTTTGGTGGCCCGAGCAGTACTTC.

This clone is a singleton in its sample. This chain links TRBV7-2 with TRBJ2-5; D remains ambiguous. CDR1 is SGHTA, CDR2 FQGNSA, per germline. Trimming took off 4 bases at V and 0 bases at J, with 6 bases between the two ends. The CDR3 is made up of 13 amino acids. The CDR3 region is CASSSSHQETQYF. Here the CDR3 DNA reads TGTGCCAGCAGCTCTTCCCACCAAGAGACCCAGTACTTC.

J is TRBJ2-5 and V is TRBV5-1; 10 nucleotides align to TRBD1. Germline V gene sequence: CDR1 SGHRS, CDR2 YFSETQ. The CDR3 has 14 residues. V was pared by 2 bases and J by 3 bases, with 1 base of the junction left unmatched. The chain's CDR3 is CASSFGTGEETQYF. The CDR3 coding sequence is TGCGCCAGCAGCTTTGGGACAGGGGAAGAGACCCAGTACTTC.

The rearrangement uses TRBV6-5 and TRBJ2-3; no clear D gene. The V end was cut by 6 bases, the J end by 4 bases, with 14 bases between. The CDR3 totals 14 residues. CDR1 MNHEY and CDR2 SVGAGI come from the germline V gene. This CDR3 reads CASRPGYAADTQYF. In DNA, the CDR3 is TGTGCCAGCAGACCCGGGTATGCGGCAGATACGCAGTATTTT.

The chain is built from TRBV2 and TRBJ2-1, with 14 positions matching TRBD2. Germline CDR1 SNHLY, CDR2 FYNNEI. The length of the CDR3 is 15 residues. V lost 6 bases and J lost 7; bases outside the gene matches: 5. The CDR3 region is CASRAGTSGRNEQFF. CDR3 nucleotide sequence: TGTGCCAGCAGAGCCGGGACTAGCGGGAGAAATGAGCAGTTCTTC.